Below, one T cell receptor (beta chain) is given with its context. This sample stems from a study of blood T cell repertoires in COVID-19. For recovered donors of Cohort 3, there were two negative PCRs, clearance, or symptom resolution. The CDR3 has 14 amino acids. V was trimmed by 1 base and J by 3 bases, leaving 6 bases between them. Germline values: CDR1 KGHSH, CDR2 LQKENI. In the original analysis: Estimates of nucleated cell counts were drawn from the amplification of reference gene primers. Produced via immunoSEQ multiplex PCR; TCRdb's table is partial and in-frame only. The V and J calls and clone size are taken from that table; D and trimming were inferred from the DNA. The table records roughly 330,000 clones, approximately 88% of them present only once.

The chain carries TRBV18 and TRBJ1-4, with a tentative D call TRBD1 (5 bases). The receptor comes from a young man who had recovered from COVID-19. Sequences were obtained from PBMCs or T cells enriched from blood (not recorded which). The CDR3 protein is CASSPQGSNEKLFF. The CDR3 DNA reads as TGTGCCAGCTCACCACAGGGGTCTAATGAAAAACTGTTTTTT.